What follows are 8 T cell receptor beta chains derived from one specimen sequenced in a study of blood T cell repertoires in COVID-19. The repertoire was sequenced with immunoSEQ multiplex PCR; TCRdb's copy has only in-frame clones and lacks some. The sample consists of roughly 93,000 clones, more than 75% of them appearing once. The sequencing sample was made of peripheral blood. These receptor sequences come from a human donor in a cohort sampled during active COVID-19.

The chain uses TRBV6-5 and TRBJ1-1; D remains ambiguous. The germline CDR1 and CDR2 sequences are MNHEY and SVGAGI. V was cut by 2 bases and J by 7 bases, with 11 bases left in between. This CDR3 is 13 amino acids long. CDR3 in amino acids: CASSYPGTGEAFF. Written as DNA, the CDR3 is TGTGCCAGCAGTTACCCAGGTACCGGTGAAGCTTTCTTT.

The CDR3 DNA is TGCGCCAGCAGCCAGGTGAGTACTAGCGGGGGGACCTACGAGCAGTACTTC. Its translation is CASSQVSTSGGTYEQYF. The J gene is TRBJ2-7, the V gene TRBV4-1; 12 bases fit TRBD2. V shed 3 bases, J shed 2 bases, and the junction held 8 bases outside the gene matches. The length of the CDR3 is 17 residues. CDR1 is MGHRA and CDR2 is YSYEKL in the germline V gene.

This rearrangement joins TRBV5-1 to TRBJ1-6; 11 positions agree with TRBD1. V trimming: 3 bases; J trimming: 12 bases; junction bases outside the gene matches: 8. Germline assignment: CDR1 SGHRS and CDR2 YFSETQ. The CDR3 is made up of 15 amino acids. Here the CDR3 DNA reads TGCGCCAGCAGCTCCGGACAGGGGGCTCTCCTACCCCTCCACTTT. Protein: CASSSGQGALLPLHF.

DNA for the CDR3: TGTGCCAGCAGTTACTCGAGGTCAGGGGGCACAGATACGCAGTATTTT. This encodes CASSYSRSGGTDTQYF. The rearrangement uses TRBV6-5 and TRBJ2-3, with TRBD1 as a possible D gene (6 bases). From germline, CDR1 is MNHEY and CDR2 SVGAGI. The V end was cut by 0 bases, the J end by 1 base, with 11 bases between. The CDR3 runs 16 residues.

The chain has TRBV5-1 and TRBJ1-1, with 7 bases lining up with TRBD1. The V gene end was trimmed by 6 bases and the J gene end by 3 bases; junction bases not matched to a gene: 17. Germline V lookup: CDR1 SGHRS, CDR2 YFSETQ. This CDR3 comprises 17 residues. DNA of the CDR3: TGCGCCAGCACCCTCCGGGACAGAGACCCCGGGGACACTGAAGCTTTCTTT. Translated, it gives CASTLRDRDPGDTEAFF.

The chain uses TRBV28 and TRBJ1-1, with D tentatively TRBD1 (6 bases). The CDR3 length is 19 residues. V lost 4 bases, J lost 6 bases, and 30 bases lay in between. The germline V gene has CDR1 MDHEN and CDR2 SYDVKM. CDR3 coding DNA: TGTGCCAGCAGTTACGGTCGGGTAGGGGGTGGGGGTTTTGTTGCTGAAGCTTTCTTT. Protein: CASSYGRVGGGGFVAEAFF.

J is TRBJ1-2 and V is TRBV10-3; 7 nucleotides align to TRBD1. Germline-derived CDR1 and CDR2 are ENHRY and SYGVKD. V gave up 6 bases and J gave up 4 bases; unmatched junction bases: 8. The CDR3 consists of 14 residues. In DNA form, the CDR3 reads TGTGCCATCAGCGAAAGACAGGGTGGCTATGGCTACACCTTC. Its translation is CAISERQGGYGYTF.

This chain links TRBV24-1 with TRBJ2-1, with TRBD2 matching 15 bases. The V and J ends lost 7 bases and 6 bases, in that order; junction bases with no gene match: 6. The CDR3 spans 16 residues. Germline CDR1 is KGHDR and CDR2 is SFDVKD. This CDR3 is CATSSPGLAGGNEQFF. DNA of the CDR3: TGTGCCACCAGCTCTCCGGGACTAGCGGGAGGCAATGAGCAGTTCTTC.